Sequencing of this T cell receptor (beta chain) was carried out in a study of OX40 agonist ivuxolimab in advanced cancers. Sequenced by immunoSEQ multiplex PCR; TCRdb stores in-frame clones only, minus some. In the table there are around 80,000 clones, over 85% of which are singletons. This CDR3 has 13 residues. CDR1 is GTSNPN, CDR2 SVGIG, per germline (reference sequence). The V gene lost 0 bases and the J gene lost 5 bases, with 10 bases spanning the gap. The sample was CD4+ or CD8+ T cells sorted from blood, taken in a trial of the OX40 agonist ivuxolimab. The chain is built from TRBV30 and TRBJ2-5, with D possibly being TRBD1 (6 bases). The clonotype comes from an adult with an advanced solid tumor such as melanoma, head and neck, liver or kidney cancer. The CDR3 nucleotides are TGTGCCTGGAGTGTGGGACACTCGGAGACCCAGTACTTC. Protein product: CAWSVGHSETQYF.